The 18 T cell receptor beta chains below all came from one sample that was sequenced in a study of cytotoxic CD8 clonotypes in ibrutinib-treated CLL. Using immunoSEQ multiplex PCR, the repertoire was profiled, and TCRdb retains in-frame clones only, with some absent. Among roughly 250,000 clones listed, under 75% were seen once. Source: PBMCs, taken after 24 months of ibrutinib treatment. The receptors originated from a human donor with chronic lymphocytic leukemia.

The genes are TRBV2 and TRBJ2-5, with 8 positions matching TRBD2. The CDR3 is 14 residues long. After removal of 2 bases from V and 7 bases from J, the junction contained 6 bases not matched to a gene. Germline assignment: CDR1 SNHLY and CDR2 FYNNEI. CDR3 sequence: CASSETSGLGTQYF. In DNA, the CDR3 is TGTGCCAGCAGTGAAACTAGCGGACTTGGGACCCAGTACTTC.

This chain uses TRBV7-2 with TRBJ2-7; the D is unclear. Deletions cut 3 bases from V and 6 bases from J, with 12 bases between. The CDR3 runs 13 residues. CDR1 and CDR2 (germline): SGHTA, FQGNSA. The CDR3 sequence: CASSFNVLLEQYF. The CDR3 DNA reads TGTGCCAGCAGCTTTAACGTGTTGCTCGAGCAGTACTTC.

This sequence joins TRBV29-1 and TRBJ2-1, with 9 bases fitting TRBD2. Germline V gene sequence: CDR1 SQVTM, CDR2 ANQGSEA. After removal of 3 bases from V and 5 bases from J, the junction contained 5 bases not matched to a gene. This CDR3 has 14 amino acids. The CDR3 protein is CSVDGGRVDNEQFF. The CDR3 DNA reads TGCAGCGTTGACGGCGGGAGGGTCGACAATGAGCAGTTCTTC.

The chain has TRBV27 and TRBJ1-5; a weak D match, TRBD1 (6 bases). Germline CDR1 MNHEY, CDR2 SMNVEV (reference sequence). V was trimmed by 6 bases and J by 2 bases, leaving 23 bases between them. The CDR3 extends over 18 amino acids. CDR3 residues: CASSLSQGIPSGNQPQHF. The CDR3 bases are TGTGCCAGCAGCCTATCGCAGGGGATACCTTCGGGCAATCAGCCCCAGCATTTT.

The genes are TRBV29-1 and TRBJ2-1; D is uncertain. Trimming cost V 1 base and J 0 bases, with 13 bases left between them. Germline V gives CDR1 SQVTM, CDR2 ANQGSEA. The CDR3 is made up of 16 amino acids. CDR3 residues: CSVEGAARSSYNEQFF. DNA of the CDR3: TGCAGCGTTGAAGGGGCCGCCAGGAGCTCCTACAATGAGCAGTTCTTC.

The CDR3, as DNA: TGTGCCAGCAGCCAAGCGGGGGGCCCTGGAAACACCATATATTTT. Its protein product is CASSQAGGPGNTIYF. The chain carries TRBV7-3 and TRBJ1-3, with a possible D match to TRBD1 (6 bases). Per the germline V gene, CDR1 is SGHTA and CDR2 is FQGTGA. V lost 5 bases to trimming and J lost 2 bases, with 13 bases between them. CDR3 length equals 15 residues.

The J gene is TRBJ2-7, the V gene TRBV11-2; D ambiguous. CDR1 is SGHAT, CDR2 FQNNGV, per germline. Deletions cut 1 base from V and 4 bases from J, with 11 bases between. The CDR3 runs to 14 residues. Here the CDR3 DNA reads TGTGCCAGCAGCTTAGTCGGTAGCCGGTACGAGCAGTACTTC. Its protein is CASSLVGSRYEQYF.

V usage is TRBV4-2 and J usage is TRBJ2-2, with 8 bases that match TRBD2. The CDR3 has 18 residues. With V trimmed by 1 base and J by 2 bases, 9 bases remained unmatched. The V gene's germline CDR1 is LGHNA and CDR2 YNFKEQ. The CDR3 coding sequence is TGTGCCAGCAGCCAAGCTTTGATAACTAGCGGCAACACCGGGGAGCTGTTTTTT. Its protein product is CASSQALITSGNTGELFF.

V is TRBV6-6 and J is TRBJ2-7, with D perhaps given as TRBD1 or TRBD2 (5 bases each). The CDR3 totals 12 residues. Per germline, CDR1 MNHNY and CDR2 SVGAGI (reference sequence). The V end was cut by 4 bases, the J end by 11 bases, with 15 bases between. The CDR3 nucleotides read TGTGCCAGCAGTTCAGGGACGGGCGTGGAGTACTTC. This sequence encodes CASSSGTGVEYF.

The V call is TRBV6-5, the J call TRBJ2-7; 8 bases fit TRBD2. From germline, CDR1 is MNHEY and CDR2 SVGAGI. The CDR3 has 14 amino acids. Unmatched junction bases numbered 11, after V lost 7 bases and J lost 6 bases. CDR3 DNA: TGTGCCAGCATGAGAGGAGCGGGAGCGGGCGAGCAGTACTTC. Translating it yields CASMRGAGAGEQYF.

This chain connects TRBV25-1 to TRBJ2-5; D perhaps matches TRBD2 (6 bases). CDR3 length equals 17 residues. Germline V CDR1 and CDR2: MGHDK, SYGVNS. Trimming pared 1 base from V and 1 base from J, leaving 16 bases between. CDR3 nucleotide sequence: TGTGCCAGCAGTGAATCGATTGGCGGGGCACCCCAAGAGACCCAGTACTTC. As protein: CASSESIGGAPQETQYF. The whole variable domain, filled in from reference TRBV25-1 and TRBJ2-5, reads EADIYQTPRYLVIGTGKKITLECSQTMGHDKMYWYQQDPGMELHLIHYSYGVNSTEKGDLSSESTVSRIRTEHFPLTLESARPSHTSQYLCASSESIGGAPQETQYFGPGTRLLVL.

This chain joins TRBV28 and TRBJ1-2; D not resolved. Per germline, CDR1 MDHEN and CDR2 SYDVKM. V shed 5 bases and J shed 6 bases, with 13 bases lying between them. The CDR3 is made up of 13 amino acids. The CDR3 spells CASSPPGRHGYTF. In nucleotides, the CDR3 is TGTGCCAGCAGTCCCCCGGGGAGGCATGGCTACACCTTC.

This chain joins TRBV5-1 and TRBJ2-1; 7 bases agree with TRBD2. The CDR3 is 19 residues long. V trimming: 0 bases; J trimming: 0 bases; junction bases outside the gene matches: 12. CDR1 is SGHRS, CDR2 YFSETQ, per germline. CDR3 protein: CASSLGTLAVTSSYNEQFF. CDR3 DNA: TGCGCCAGCAGCTTGGGAACTCTAGCGGTTACTAGCTCCTACAATGAGCAGTTCTTC. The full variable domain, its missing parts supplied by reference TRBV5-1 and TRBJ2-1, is KAGVTQTPRYLIKTRGQQVTLSCSPISGHRSVSWYQQTPGQGLQFLFEYFSETQRNKGNFPGRFSGRQFSNSRSEMNVSTLELGDSALYLCASSLGTLAVTSSYNEQFFGPGTRLTVL.

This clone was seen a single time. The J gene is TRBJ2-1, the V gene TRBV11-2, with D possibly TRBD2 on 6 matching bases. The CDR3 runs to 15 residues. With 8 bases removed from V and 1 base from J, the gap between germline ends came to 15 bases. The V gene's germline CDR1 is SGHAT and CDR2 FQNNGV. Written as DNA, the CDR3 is TGTGCCAGCGGAGAACTGCGGGATTCCTACAATGAGCAGTTCTTC. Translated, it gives CASGELRDSYNEQFF.

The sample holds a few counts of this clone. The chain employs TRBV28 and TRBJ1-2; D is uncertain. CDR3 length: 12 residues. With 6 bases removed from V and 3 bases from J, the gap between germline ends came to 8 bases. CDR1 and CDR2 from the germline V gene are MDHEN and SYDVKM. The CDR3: CASSFYDYGYTF. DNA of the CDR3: TGTGCCAGCAGCTTTTACGACTATGGCTACACCTTC.

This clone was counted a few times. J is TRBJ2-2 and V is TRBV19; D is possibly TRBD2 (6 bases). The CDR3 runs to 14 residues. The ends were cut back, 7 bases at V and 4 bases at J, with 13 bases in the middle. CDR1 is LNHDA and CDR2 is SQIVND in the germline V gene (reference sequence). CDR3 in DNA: TGTGCCAGTAATACCCCCGGGAGCACCGGGGAGCTGTTTTTT. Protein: CASNTPGSTGELFF.

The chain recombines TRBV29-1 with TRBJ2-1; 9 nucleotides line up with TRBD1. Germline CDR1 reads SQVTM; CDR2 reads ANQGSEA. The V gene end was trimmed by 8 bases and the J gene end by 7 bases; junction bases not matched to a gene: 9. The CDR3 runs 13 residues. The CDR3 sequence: CSTRDRAKNEQFF. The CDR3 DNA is TGCAGCACACGGGACAGGGCGAAGAATGAGCAGTTCTTC.

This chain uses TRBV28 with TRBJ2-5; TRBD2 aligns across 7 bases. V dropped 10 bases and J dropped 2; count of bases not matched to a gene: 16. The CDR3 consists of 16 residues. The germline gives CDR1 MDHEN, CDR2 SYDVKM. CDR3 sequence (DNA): TGTGCCACTGCGGAGGGAGCGGGAACTGCTCAAGAGACCCAGTACTTC. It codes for CATAEGAGTAQETQYF.